This T cell receptor beta chain was identified during a study of cytomegalovirus exposure and HLA in healthy donors. Study findings and constraints: Association with HLA alleles at 0.05 false discovery rate was found for 16,951 TCR beta sequences in a later analysis. The investigators catalogued 164 TCR beta chains as cytomegalovirus-associated.

Germline V gene data show CDR1 as DFQATT and CDR2 as SNEGSKA (reference sequence). The V gene lost 6 bases and the J gene lost 3 bases, with 4 bases spanning the gap. The CDR3 is 10 residues long. It was with 60 Vbeta and 13 Jbeta primers that the PCR ran. Profiled with immunoSEQ multiplex PCR; TCRdb holds only in-frame clones, not every one. The sample holds roughly 200,000 clones; 70% to 85% are singletons and the top ten take roughly 3.6%. Nominally healthy donors provided the samples, though records likely missed some immune exposures. This clone was seen once. Antigen: not known. The material sequenced was PBMCs. The gene calls are TRBV20-1 and TRBJ2-3; no clear D gene. This clonotype originated in a woman between 55 and 75 years old in good health and CMV-seropositive. In nucleotides, the CDR3 is TGCAGTGCCCGGACAGATACGCAGTATTTT. Translating gives CSARTDTQYF.